Presented here are 26 T cell receptor beta chains from one specimen sequenced in a study of shared clonotypes between healthy human individuals. Produced via immunoSEQ multiplex PCR; TCRdb's table is partial and in-frame only. The data contain approximately 250,000 clones, about 65% of them seen just once; the ten biggest clones take up around 10%. What was sequenced was memory CD4+ T cells sorted from blood. Subset noted: CD45RA-negative fraction. Receptor source: a man aged 30 to 45 in good health.

The chain combines TRBV5-6 with TRBJ2-5; D is ambiguous. CDR1 and CDR2 (germline): SGHDT, YYEEEE. V was pared by 3 bases and J by 5 bases, with 20 bases between. The length of the CDR3 is 16 residues. CDR3 amino acids: CASSYRAGVVRETQYF. The CDR3 bases are TGTGCCAGCAGCTACCGTGCAGGCGTTGTTCGGGAGACCCAGTACTTC. Based on the CDR3 plus reference TRBV5-6 and TRBJ2-5, the full variable domain is DAGVTQSPTHLIKTRGQQVTLRCSPKSGHDTVSWYQQALGQGPQFIFQYYEEEERQRGNFPDRFSGHQFPNYSSELNVNALLLGDSALYLCASSYRAGVVRETQYFGPGTRLLVL.

CDR3 bases: TGTGCCAGCAGTTTAGGGGGAGGAAACAATGAGCAGTTCTTC. This codes for CASSLGGGNNEQFF. The genes are TRBV6-4 and TRBJ2-1; D tentatively fits TRBD1 or TRBD2 (6 bases each). V gave up 5 bases and J gave up 5 bases, with 13 bases separating them. CDR1 and CDR2 from the germline V gene are MRHNA and SNTAGT. CDR3 length: 14 amino acids.

This CDR3 is CASSLGTSIYNEQFF. CDR3 coding DNA: TGCGCCAGCAGCTTGGGGACTAGCATCTACAATGAGCAGTTCTTC. The V gene is TRBV5-1, the J gene TRBJ2-1; 8 nucleotides line up with TRBD2. Unmatched junction bases numbered 2, after V lost 0 bases and J lost 3 bases. CDR1 is SGHRS and CDR2 is YFSETQ in the germline V gene. The CDR3 is 15 residues long.

This clone was recorded only once. CDR3 amino acids: CASSLDRAVSISYNEQFF. CDR3 DNA sequence: TGCGCCAGCAGCTTAGATAGGGCTGTATCCATCTCCTACAATGAGCAGTTCTTC. The chain links TRBV5-1 to TRBJ2-1, with no clear D. CDR1 and CDR2 from the germline V gene are SGHRS and YFSETQ. V was cut by 2 bases and J by 0 bases, with 18 bases left in between. The CDR3 sequence is 18 residues long.

CDR3 protein: CAISESTGGYEQYF. Written as DNA, the CDR3 is TGTGCCATCAGTGAGTCTACGGGGGGCTACGAGCAGTACTTC. V and J are TRBV10-3 and TRBJ2-7; 7 bases match TRBD2. There are 14 residues in the CDR3. Trimming cost V 0 bases and J 3 bases; bases outside gene matches: 2. Germline V gene data show CDR1 as ENHRY and CDR2 as SYGVKD.

The chain combines TRBV30 with TRBJ1-1; 8 bases are shared with TRBD1. V lost 8 bases and J lost 6; bases outside the gene matches: 14. Germline lookup yields CDR1 GTSNPN and CDR2 SVGIG (reference sequence). CDR3 length: 14 residues. The CDR3, as DNA: TGTGCCGCCCCTGCAGGGGGCCCTGTTGCTGAAGCTTTCTTT. It is translated as CAAPAGGPVAEAFF.

This clone has only one observation. This chain connects TRBV5-1 to TRBJ2-3; 10 bases are a match to TRBD2. Per the germline V gene, CDR1 is SGHRS and CDR2 is YFSETQ. Trimming at V came to 4 bases and at J to 2 bases, leaving 7 bases not matched to a gene. CDR3 length: 16 amino acids. In DNA form, the CDR3 reads TGCGCCAGCAGCGGTACTAGCGGGGACGTCACAGATACGCAGTATTTT. This encodes CASSGTSGDVTDTQYF.

The chain uses TRBV5-5 and TRBJ2-3, with a weak D call TRBD2 (6 bases). Per germline, CDR1 SGHKS and CDR2 YYEKEE (reference sequence). This CDR3 has 14 amino acids. Between the trimmed V and J ends, which lost 5 bases and 2 bases, there was a span of 12 bases. DNA for the CDR3: TGTGCCAGCAGTCTCGGGACTGACACAGATACGCAGTATTTT. It yields the protein CASSLGTDTDTQYF.

The V call is TRBV7-9, the J call TRBJ2-7, with 10 bases identical to TRBD2. Germline V lookup: CDR1 SEHNR, CDR2 FQNEAQ (reference sequence). The trim removed 5 bases at V and 7 bases at J, leaving 20 bases unmatched. CDR3 length: 18 residues. CDR3: CASSKLAGEPRLYGEQYF. Here the CDR3 DNA reads TGTGCCAGCAGCAAGCTAGCGGGAGAGCCAAGGTTGTACGGAGAGCAGTACTTC.

This rearrangement joins TRBV30 to TRBJ2-1; 8 nucleotides line up with TRBD2. Looked up from germline, CDR1 is GTSNPN and CDR2 is SVGIG (reference sequence). The CDR3 is 13 residues long. V gave up 0 bases and J gave up 7 bases; unmatched junction bases: 2. The DNA of the CDR3 is TGTGCCTGGAGTGTTGGACTAGCAAATGAGCAGTTCTTC. Translation gives CAWSVGLANEQFF. The full variable domain, completed using reference TRBV30 and TRBJ2-1, is SQTIHQWPATLVQPVGSPLSLECTVEGTSNPNLYWYRQAAGRGLQLLFYSVGIGQISSEVPQNLSASRPQDRQFILSSKKLLLSDSGFYLCAWSVGLANEQFFGPGTRLTVL.

The chain employs TRBV2 and TRBJ2-1; 7 bases align to TRBD2. V lost 3 bases to trimming and J lost 7 bases; unmatched junction nucleotides: 15. The V gene's germline CDR1 is SNHLY and CDR2 FYNNEI. This CDR3 contains 17 residues. The CDR3 DNA sequence: TGTGCCAGCAGTGAGGGTAACTGGCGGGAGCAGACGAATGAGCAGTTCTTC. Translated, it gives CASSEGNWREQTNEQFF.

A remark on this clone: The sample contains more than one DNA sequence encoding this CDR3. The chain joins TRBV18 to TRBJ1-5; D not resolved. CDR3 length: 14 residues. Germline CDR1 KGHSH, CDR2 LQKENI. V lost 3 bases and J lost 4, with 10 bases in between. CDR3 DNA sequence: TGTGCCAGCTCACCCACTTTCTCAAATCAGCCCCAGCATTTT. It encodes CASSPTFSNQPQHF. Variable domain in full (rest from reference TRBV18 and TRBJ1-5): NAGVMQNPRHLVRRRGQEARLRCSPMKGHSHVYWYRQLPEEGLKFMVYLQKENIIDESGMPKERFSAEFPKEGPSILRIQQVVRGDSAAYFCASSPTFSNQPQHFGDGTRLSIL.

The chain is built from TRBV10-3 and TRBJ2-7; D is unclear. The ends were cut back, 1 base at V and 0 bases at J, with 10 bases in the middle. Germline loops: CDR1 ENHRY, CDR2 SYGVKD. CDR3 length: 15 amino acids. The CDR3: CAISELTRSSYEQYF. DNA for the CDR3: TGTGCCATCAGTGAGTTAACAAGGAGCTCCTACGAGCAGTACTTC.

This clone was recorded once. The chain combines TRBV19 with TRBJ1-1; D is undetermined. This CDR3 spans 15 amino acids. Germline CDR1 LNHDA, CDR2 SQIVND (reference sequence). The V gene lost 3 bases and the J gene lost 0 bases, with 11 bases spanning the gap. CDR3 sequence: CASSISRLMNTEAFF. In DNA form, the CDR3 reads TGTGCCAGTAGTATCTCGAGACTCATGAACACTGAAGCTTTCTTT. Variable domain in full (rest from reference TRBV19 and TRBJ1-1): DGGITQSPKYLFRKEGQNVTLSCEQNLNHDAMYWYRQDPGQGLRLIYYSQIVNDFQKGDIAEGYSVSREKKESFPLTVTSAQKNPTAFYLCASSISRLMNTEAFFGQGTRLTVV.

In DNA form, the CDR3 reads TGTGCCAGCAGCTTAGATCTGGGGCAAAAAAACATTCAGTACTTC. Protein product: CASSLDLGQKNIQYF. The V call is TRBV7-9, the J call TRBJ2-4, with D possibly being TRBD1 (5 bases). This CDR3 spans 15 amino acids. Germline assignment: CDR1 SEHNR and CDR2 FQNEAQ (reference sequence). Trimming pared 1 base from V and 4 bases from J, leaving 11 bases between.

The J gene is TRBJ2-1, the V gene TRBV5-4; 14 bases map to TRBD2. Looked up from germline, CDR1 is SGHNT and CDR2 is YYREEE (reference sequence). V shed 3 bases, J shed 5 bases, and the junction held 7 bases outside the gene matches. The CDR3 totals 17 residues. CDR3 bases: TGTGCCAGCAGCTCCGGGACTAGCGGGAGCCCCCACAATGAGCAGTTCTTC. This sequence encodes CASSSGTSGSPHNEQFF.

This clone occurred a few times. The chain has TRBV4-1 and TRBJ2-7, with 14 bases identical to TRBD2. The CDR3 length is 17 residues. With 1 base clipped from V and 3 bases from J, the junction kept 5 bases outside the gene matches. CDR1 is MGHRA and CDR2 is YSYEKL in the germline V gene. Written as DNA, the CDR3 is TGCGCCAGCAGCCAAGCGACTAGCGGGGGGGGACTCTACGAGCAGTACTTC. Encoded protein: CASSQATSGGGLYEQYF.

This sequence joins TRBV2 and TRBJ1-2; maybe TRBD1 (5 bases). The CDR3 has 15 amino acids. The germline gives CDR1 SNHLY, CDR2 FYNNEI. Deletions cut 8 bases from V and 6 bases from J, with 22 bases between. CDR3 DNA sequence: TGTGCCAGCCGTTATAACCGGGGGGGTGGAGATGGCTACACCTTC. Its translation is CASRYNRGGGDGYTF.

This rearrangement joins TRBV15 to TRBJ1-2, with TRBD1 as a possible D gene (6 bases). Germline V gene sequence: CDR1 LNHNV, CDR2 YYDKDF (reference sequence). V lost 4 bases to trimming and J lost 5 bases, with 11 bases between them. There are 13 residues in the CDR3. Here the CDR3 DNA reads TGTGCCACCAGCAAAGACAGGAGTTATGGCTACACCTTC. Its protein product is CATSKDRSYGYTF.

This chain joins TRBV5-4 and TRBJ1-2; 7 nucleotides line up with TRBD1. Germline V CDR1 and CDR2: SGHNT, YYREEE (reference sequence). V shed 4 bases and J 4 bases; nucleotides not matched to a gene: 10. The CDR3 sequence is 15 residues long. The CDR3 protein is CASSLPGQHIYGYTF. CDR3 sequence (DNA): TGTGCCAGCAGCCTCCCGGGACAGCACATCTATGGCTACACCTTC.

The rearrangement joins TRBV10-3 to TRBJ2-1, with D tentatively TRBD2 (6 bases). Germline CDR1 and CDR2: ENHRY and SYGVKD. V was clipped by 6 bases and J by 8 bases, with 20 bases between them. The CDR3 contains 15 residues. CDR3 loop: CAISQTSTPLDEQFF. CDR3 DNA: TGTGCCATCAGCCAAACTAGCACCCCCCTGGATGAGCAGTTCTTC.

The chain has TRBV15 and TRBJ2-2; 12 positions agree with TRBD2. Germline trimming cut 3 bases from V and 6 bases from J; bases unmatched to any gene: 8. Germline-derived CDR1 and CDR2 are LNHNV and YYDKDF (reference sequence). The CDR3 runs to 17 residues. CDR3 amino acids: CATSRGLTSGGSGELFF. The CDR3 coding sequence is TGTGCCACCAGCAGGGGTCTGACTAGCGGGGGATCCGGGGAGCTGTTTTTT.

This clone was found a few times. DNA for the CDR3: TGCAGCGTTGCCAGGGGGAGGGATACGCAGTATTTT. Protein product: CSVARGRDTQYF. The chain employs TRBV29-1 and TRBJ2-3; D possibly corresponds to TRBD1 (7 bases). Germline V gene sequence: CDR1 SQVTM, CDR2 ANQGSEA. V lost 4 bases to trimming and J lost 6 bases, with 11 bases between them. The CDR3 runs 12 residues.

This clone was detected only a few times. This chain links TRBV5-1 with TRBJ2-3; D ambiguous. Trimming took off 3 bases at V and 2 bases at J, with 16 bases between the two ends. The CDR3 has 16 residues. From germline, CDR1 is SGHRS and CDR2 YFSETQ. The CDR3 DNA reads as TGCGCCAGCAGCTCTCAAGACCCCCGGGCCACAGATACGCAGTATTTT. It yields the protein CASSSQDPRATDTQYF.

The rearrangement joins TRBV28 to TRBJ2-7; D not certain. This CDR3 has 11 amino acids. Per the germline V gene, CDR1 is MDHEN and CDR2 is SYDVKM. Between the trimmed V and J ends, which lost 7 bases and 2 bases, there was a span of 6 bases. The CDR3 nucleotides are TGTGCCAGCACCAAAGCCTACGAGCAGTACTTC. Translation: CASTKAYEQYF.

The chain has TRBV5-1 and TRBJ2-5; TRBD1 or TRBD2 may be the D gene (6 bases each). Per the germline V gene, CDR1 is SGHRS and CDR2 is YFSETQ. V was cut by 4 bases and J by 7 bases, with 20 bases left in between. The CDR3 has 15 residues. The CDR3 sequence: CASSPRGDQSATQYF. The CDR3 nucleotides are TGCGCCAGCAGCCCGAGGGGGGATCAGTCGGCGACCCAGTACTTC.